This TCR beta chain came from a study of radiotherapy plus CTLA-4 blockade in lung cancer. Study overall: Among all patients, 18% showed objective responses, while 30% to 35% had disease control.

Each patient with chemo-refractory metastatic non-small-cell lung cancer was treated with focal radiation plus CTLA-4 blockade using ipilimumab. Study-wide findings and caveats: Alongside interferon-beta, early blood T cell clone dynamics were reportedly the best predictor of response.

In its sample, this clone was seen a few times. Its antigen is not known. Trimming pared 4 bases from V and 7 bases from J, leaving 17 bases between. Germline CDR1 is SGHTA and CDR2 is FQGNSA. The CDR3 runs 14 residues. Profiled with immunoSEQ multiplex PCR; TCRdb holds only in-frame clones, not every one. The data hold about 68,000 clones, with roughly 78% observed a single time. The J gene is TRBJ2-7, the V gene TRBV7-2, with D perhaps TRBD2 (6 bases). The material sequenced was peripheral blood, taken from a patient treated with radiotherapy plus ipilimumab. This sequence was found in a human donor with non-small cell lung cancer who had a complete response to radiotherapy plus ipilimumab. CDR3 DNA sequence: TGTGCCAGCAGCTACGGGGGATCCGCTCGGGAGCAGTACTTC. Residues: CASSYGGSAREQYF.